The 22 T cell receptor beta chains given below trace back to one sample, sequenced in a study of CD8 T cells in Susac syndrome. cDNA came from around 0.54 to 1 ug RNA primed by random hexamers. TCRdb independently ran MiXCR on the immunoSEQ multiplex PCR reads; one entry per CDR3 protein. This sample has 180,000 or so distinct CDR3 sequences, with over 85% found just once. The sample was CD4+ T cells from PBMCs. The receptors come from a human donor in good health.

The DNA of the CDR3 is TGTGCCACAGGGTACGGAACAGGGGTTGATCAGCCCCAGCATTTT. Amino acid sequence: CATGYGTGVDQPQHF. J is TRBJ1-5 and V is TRBV27, with 7 bases fitting TRBD1. The germline CDR1 and CDR2 sequences are MNHEY and SMNVEV (reference sequence). The V segment lost 10 bases and the J segment 5 bases; nucleotides outside the gene matches: 14. This CDR3 has 15 residues.

This sequence joins TRBV18 and TRBJ1-1, with D maybe TRBD1 (6 bases). V lost 4 bases and J lost 5, with 20 bases in between. Germline loops: CDR1 KGHSH, CDR2 LQKENI. The CDR3 spans 16 residues. The DNA of the CDR3 is TGTGCCAGCTCACTAAACGGGGGCGAGGCCCGGACTGAAGCTTTCTTT. Translated, it gives CASSLNGGEARTEAFF.

This clonotype occurred once. V gene TRBV5-6 combines with J gene TRBJ2-3; possible D gene TRBD2, 6 bases. Germline loops: CDR1 SGHDT, CDR2 YYEEEE. This CDR3 is 14 amino acids long. V was clipped by 4 bases and J by 5 bases, with 14 bases between them. The CDR3 DNA reads as TGTGCCAGCAGCGCGGGACCCCGAGAAGATACGCAGTATTTT. Its protein product is CASSAGPREDTQYF.

CDR3: CASSSGRSGYNEQFF. As DNA, the CDR3 is TGTGCCAGCAGCTCTGGTCGGAGTGGGTACAATGAGCAGTTCTTC. This chain links TRBV11-1 with TRBJ2-1, with no clear D. Trimming pared 4 bases from V and 4 bases from J, leaving 14 bases between. Germline V CDR1 and CDR2: SGHAT, FQDESV (reference sequence). The CDR3 contains 15 residues.

This clonotype has a single count. The CDR3 sequence: CASSQGTENTEAFF. The CDR3 bases are TGTGCCAGCAGCCAAGGGACAGAGAACACTGAAGCTTTCTTT. The chain uses TRBV4-2 and TRBJ1-1; D is perhaps TRBD1 (6 bases). CDR1 and CDR2 (germline): LGHNA, YNFKEQ. The CDR3 is 14 amino acids. V dropped 1 base and J dropped 1 base, with 7 bases sitting between them.

The J gene is TRBJ1-2, the V gene TRBV13; D is possibly TRBD1 (6 bases). Germline V lookup: CDR1 PRHDT, CDR2 FYEKMQ (reference sequence). The CDR3 loop spans 12 amino acids. V lost 8 bases to trimming and J lost 6 bases, with 13 bases between them. The DNA of the CDR3 is TGTGCCAGCCGGGGGCCAGGCGATGGCTACACCTTC. This gives the protein CASRGPGDGYTF.

The chain couples TRBV14 to TRBJ1-1; D might be TRBD1 (5 bases). V was trimmed by 5 bases and J by 8 bases, leaving 12 bases between them. Per germline, CDR1 SGHDN and CDR2 FVKESK. The CDR3 consists of 12 residues. CDR3 residues: CASSVRSGEAFF. CDR3 bases: TGTGCCAGCAGCGTACGCTCAGGGGAAGCTTTCTTT.

CDR3 coding DNA: TGTGCCAGTAGAAATGCAGGGTGGGGAGATTACAATGAGCAGTTCTTC. Translation gives CASRNAGWGDYNEQFF. The chain is built from TRBV19 and TRBJ2-1; D may match TRBD1 or TRBD2 (5 bases each). Trimming took off 6 bases at V and 4 bases at J, with 19 bases between the two ends. The CDR3 runs to 16 residues. CDR1 and CDR2 (germline): LNHDA, SQIVND (reference sequence).

The J gene is TRBJ2-7, the V gene TRBV9; D possibly uses TRBD1 or TRBD2 (5 bases each). The CDR3 extends over 15 amino acids. V lost 0 bases to trimming and J lost 2 bases, with 12 bases between them. Germline loops: CDR1 SGDLS, CDR2 YYNGEE. The CDR3 region has the DNA TGTGCCAGCAGCGTAGGGCAGGGAGCCCCCTACGAGCAGTACTTC. Protein product: CASSVGQGAPYEQYF. Variable domain in full (rest from reference TRBV9 and TRBJ2-7): DSGVTQTPKHLITATGQRVTLRCSPRSGDLSVYWYQQSLDQGLQFLIQYYNGEERAKGNILERFSAQQFPDLHSELNLSSLELGDSALYFCASSVGQGAPYEQYFGPGTRLTVT.

The chain is built from TRBV6-2 or TRBV6-3 and TRBJ1-6; 8 nucleotides match TRBD1. From germline, CDR1 is MNHEY and CDR2 SVGEGT. Trimming removed 6 bases from V and 3 bases from J; junction bases left unmatched: 1. The CDR3 is 14 residues long. As DNA, the CDR3 is TGTGCCAGCAGGGGGACAGGCTATAATTCACCCCTCCACTTT. This gives the protein CASRGTGYNSPLHF.

The genes are TRBV7-3 and TRBJ2-1, with TRBD1 matching over 7 bases. CDR1 SGHTA and CDR2 FQGTGA come from the germline V gene. Losses at the gene ends were 4 bases for V and 4 bases for J; bases not matched to a gene: 1. This CDR3 has 13 amino acids. The CDR3 spells CASSWGQYNEQFF. The CDR3 DNA is TGTGCCAGCAGCTGGGGACAGTACAATGAGCAGTTCTTC.

The gene calls are TRBV20-1 and TRBJ2-3; D unresolved. The germline gives CDR1 DFQATT, CDR2 SNEGSKA (reference sequence). This CDR3 has 13 amino acids. The CDR3 protein is CSLARASTDTQYF. CDR3 sequence (DNA): TGCAGCCTCGCTAGGGCGAGCACAGATACGCAGTATTTT.

The chain combines TRBV11-2 with TRBJ2-7; D is undetermined. The ends were cut back, 5 bases at V and 4 bases at J, with 18 bases in the middle. This CDR3 region has 15 residues. The germline CDR1 and CDR2 sequences are SGHAT and FQNNGV. CDR3 coding DNA: TGTGCCAGCAGCCCTTACTACAAGGGAAAGTACGAGCAGTACTTC. Translating gives CASSPYYKGKYEQYF.

The V and J genes are TRBV20-1 and TRBJ2-1; TRBD2 agrees at 8 bases. The V gene end was trimmed by 7 bases and the J gene end by 0 bases; junction bases not matched to a gene: 2. This CDR3 has 13 amino acids. The germline gives CDR1 DFQATT, CDR2 SNEGSKA (reference sequence). The CDR3 nucleotides read TGCAGTGGGGCGGGGGGCTCCTACAATGAGCAGTTCTTC. This gives the protein CSGAGGSYNEQFF.

The chain links TRBV9 to TRBJ2-3, with TRBD1 matching over 8 bases. Germline trimming cut 4 bases from V and 4 bases from J; bases unmatched to any gene: 17. CDR3 length: 18 residues. Germline lookup yields CDR1 SGDLS and CDR2 YYNGEE. In DNA, the CDR3 is TGTGCCAGCAGCTTCTCCGGGACAGGAACTGGATTGGCAGATACGCAGTATTTT. It is translated as CASSFSGTGTGLADTQYF.

V is TRBV14 and J is TRBJ1-1; no firm D call. The germline CDR1 and CDR2 sequences are SGHDN and FVKESK. The CDR3 has 14 residues. V shed 1 base and J shed 4 bases, with 10 bases lying between them. The CDR3 region has the DNA TGTGCCAGCAGCCAAGTCGCGGGTGGCACTGAAGCTTTCTTT. Its translation: CASSQVAGGTEAFF.

This chain uses TRBV14 with TRBJ2-7; D is unresolved. Germline V gene lookup returns CDR1 SGHDN and CDR2 FVKESK. There are 15 residues in the CDR3. Trimming left V 3 bases short and J 2 bases short, with 14 bases between. This CDR3 is CASSHSGFPTYEQYF. The CDR3 coding sequence is TGTGCCAGCAGCCATAGTGGTTTCCCTACCTACGAGCAGTACTTC.

The genes are TRBV29-1 and TRBJ2-5; a weak D match, TRBD1 (6 bases). The CDR3 loop spans 13 amino acids. Between the trimmed V and J ends, which lost 5 bases and 7 bases, there was a span of 17 bases. Per germline, CDR1 SQVTM and CDR2 ANQGSEA. The DNA of the CDR3 is TGCAGCGTTACGACAGGACTCCCGGGGACCCAGTACTTC. It encodes CSVTTGLPGTQYF.

The rearrangement links TRBV11-2 to TRBJ2-3; 8 bases are shared with TRBD1. The CDR3 extends over 15 amino acids. Germline V gene sequence: CDR1 SGHAT, CDR2 FQNNGV. The junction had 3 bases not matched to a gene; V was cut back by 0 bases and J by 4 bases. The CDR3 DNA reads TGTGCCAGCAGCTTAGACCCGACAGGGGCAGATACGCAGTATTTT. As protein: CASSLDPTGADTQYF.

The chain joins TRBV24-1 to TRBJ2-5, with D perhaps assigned TRBD1 or TRBD2 (5 bases each). Trimming shortened V by 4 bases and J by 5 bases, and 19 bases separated the two germline ends. This CDR3 is built from 16 residues. Germline V lookup: CDR1 KGHDR, CDR2 SFDVKD. Written as DNA, the CDR3 is TGTGCCACCAGTGAGGGGGAGCCCAGGGTCGGGGAGACCCAGTACTTC. Amino acids: CATSEGEPRVGETQYF.

A few counts support this clonotype. The chain employs TRBV29-1 and TRBJ1-1, with a possible D match to TRBD1 (6 bases). CDR3 size: 13 residues. Trimming cost V 3 bases and J 2 bases, with 10 bases left between them. Germline loops: CDR1 SQVTM, CDR2 ANQGSEA. DNA of the CDR3: TGCAGCGTTGAGGTACAGGGCAACACTGAAGCTTTCTTT. It yields the protein CSVEVQGNTEAFF.

The chain has TRBV10-3 and TRBJ2-7, with 8 nucleotides matching TRBD1. This CDR3 comprises 14 residues. Germline CDR1 ENHRY, CDR2 SYGVKD. The V segment lost 3 bases and the J segment 2 bases; nucleotides outside the gene matches: 3. CDR3 region: CAISDGQGAYEQYF. The DNA for the CDR3 is TGTGCCATCAGTGACGGACAGGGAGCCTACGAGCAGTACTTC.